These 2 T cell receptor beta chains originate from one sample sequenced in a study of T cell changes during pregnancy in multiple sclerosis. The data were produced by immunoSEQ multiplex PCR, yet TCRdb's version contains in-frame clones alone and is incomplete. The sample consists of about 51,000 clones, 85% to 95% of them appearing once. The sample in question was CD4+ T cells from peripheral blood mononuclear cells, obtained in the second trimester of pregnancy. The receptors here all came from a female donor with multiple sclerosis, enrolled in a pregnancy study.

The rearrangement joins TRBV6-6 to TRBJ1-5; the D gene is possibly TRBD1 (5 bases). This CDR3 comprises 15 residues. Trimming took 3 bases from V and 1 from J, leaving 10 bases between them. CDR1 is MNHNY and CDR2 is SVGAGI in the germline V gene (reference sequence). The CDR3 bases are TGTGCCAGCAGTTATGGCGGGGCGAGCAATCAGCCCCAGCATTTT. It translates to CASSYGGASNQPQHF.

In DNA, the CDR3 is TGCGCCAGCAGCCTAACTAGCGGGGGCCGGGGGACCGGGGAGCTGTTTTTT. Translating it yields CASSLTSGGRGTGELFF. This rearrangement joins TRBV5-1 to TRBJ2-2; 11 bases are a match to TRBD2. Germline V gene data show CDR1 as SGHRS and CDR2 as YFSETQ. CDR3 length equals 17 residues. V was pared by 4 bases and J by 5 bases, with 10 bases of the junction left unmatched.